What follows are 32 T cell receptor beta chains derived from one specimen sequenced in a study of T-cell reconstitution after alpha-beta-depleted transplantation in children. The library targeted TCRbeta and was prepared with unique molecular identifiers. TCRdb itself ran the PCR reads through MiXCR, one entry per CDR3 protein. The sample holds 300,000 to 400,000 distinct CDR3 sequences, 20% to 30% seen once. Sequencing was performed on PBMCs, mostly from graft donor cells, taken 180 days after TCRalphabeta/CD19-depleted stem cell transplant. The source is a male patient between 5 and 17 years old who had a stem cell transplant for acute lymphoblastic leukemia, so the T cells may come from the graft donor.

This chain links TRBV6-5 with TRBJ1-5, with no clear D. Trimming took 3 bases from V and 7 from J, leaving 19 bases between them. The CDR3 consists of 16 residues. CDR1 is MNHEY, CDR2 SVGAGI, per germline. CDR3 nucleotide sequence: TGTGCCAGCAGTTATCCGACAAAGGGAGGTTTACAGCCCCAGCATTTT. Encoded protein: CASSYPTKGGLQPQHF.

This clonotype was counted a few times. The J gene is TRBJ2-7, the V gene TRBV2; D perhaps matches TRBD2 (5 bases). The V and J ends lost 8 bases and 3 bases respectively, with 17 bases between them. CDR3 length equals 14 residues. CDR1 is SNHLY and CDR2 is FYNNEI in the germline V gene. The CDR3: CASVDSPSFYEQYF. In DNA form, the CDR3 reads TGTGCCAGCGTGGACTCTCCTTCCTTCTACGAGCAGTACTTC.

This clonotype was seen more than once but under ten times. DNA for the CDR3: TGTGCCAGCAGTCGTCCCTCTCGGGGGTTTAATGAGCAGTTCTTC. Protein product: CASSRPSRGFNEQFF. V gene TRBV12-3 or TRBV12-4 combines with J gene TRBJ2-1; possibly TRBD2 for D (6 bases). This CDR3 comprises 15 residues. V was shortened by 5 bases and J by 7 bases, with 18 bases between the two germline ends.

The sample holds a few counts of this clonotype. The chain combines TRBV5-1 with TRBJ1-2; 7 bases line up with TRBD1. Germline CDR1 reads SGHRS; CDR2 reads YFSETQ. CDR3 length: 14 residues. V gave up 0 bases and J gave up 5 bases; unmatched junction bases: 4. For the CDR3, the DNA is TGCGCCAGCAGCTTGGCGGACAGGTTGTATGGCTACACCTTC. It encodes CASSLADRLYGYTF.

The CDR3 sequence is CASRAGYQETQYF. In DNA, the CDR3 is TGTGCCAGCAGGGCAGGGTACCAAGAGACCCAGTACTTC. The rearrangement uses TRBV12-3 or TRBV12-4 and TRBJ2-5; D is possibly TRBD1 (5 bases). The V and J ends lost 6 bases and 0 bases respectively, with 8 bases between them. This CDR3 comprises 13 residues.

This clonotype came up a few times. The V and J genes are TRBV24-1 and TRBJ2-4; a possible D gene is TRBD1 (5 bases). Trimming took 4 bases from V and 6 from J, leaving 12 bases between them. The CDR3 is 14 amino acids. CDR1 and CDR2 from the germline V gene are KGHDR and SFDVKD. CDR3 bases: TGTGCCACCAGTGACTTCAGGGTGGGAAACATTCAGTACTTC. Translating gives CATSDFRVGNIQYF.

This clonotype was recorded once. The V call is TRBV5-1, the J call TRBJ2-4, with TRBD1 matching over 8 bases. The ends lost 4 bases at V and 6 bases at J; junction bases unmatched: 12. The CDR3 loop spans 16 amino acids. Germline lookup yields CDR1 SGHRS and CDR2 YFSETQ. Here the CDR3 DNA reads TGCGCCAGCAGCCGGACAGGGTCCCACTTACTAAACATTCAGTACTTC. It is translated as CASSRTGSHLLNIQYF. The full variable domain, its missing parts supplied by reference TRBV5-1 and TRBJ2-4, is KAGVTQTPRYLIKTRGQQVTLSCSPISGHRSVSWYQQTPGQGLQFLFEYFSETQRNKGNFPGRFSGRQFSNSRSEMNVSTLELGDSALYLCASSRTGSHLLNIQYFGAGTRLSVL.

The V and J genes are TRBV2 and TRBJ2-3; TRBD2 matches 11 bases. CDR1 is SNHLY and CDR2 is FYNNEI in the germline V gene. The CDR3 length is 14 residues. The V and J ends lost 7 bases and 4 bases, in that order; junction bases with no gene match: 4. The CDR3 region has the DNA TGTGCCAGCAAGATAGCGGGAGGGCCAGATACGCAGTATTTT. As protein: CASKIAGGPDTQYF.

This clonotype was detected a few times. The chain has TRBV29-1 and TRBJ2-7; D not resolved. Trimming shortened V by 7 bases and J by 0 bases, and 19 bases separated the two germline ends. The germline V gene encodes CDR1 SQVTM and CDR2 ANQGSEA. The CDR3 is made up of 15 amino acids. The chain's CDR3 is CSALTWEKSSYEQYF. CDR3 nucleotides: TGCAGCGCCCTAACCTGGGAAAAAAGCTCCTACGAGCAGTACTTC.

This chain links TRBV5-1 with TRBJ2-5; TRBD1 matches 7 bases. Germline trimming cut 1 base from V and 5 bases from J; bases unmatched to any gene: 2. This CDR3 is built from 13 residues. The germline V gene encodes CDR1 SGHRS and CDR2 YFSETQ. This CDR3 is CASSLRGPETQYF. The CDR3 DNA sequence: TGCGCCAGCAGCTTGAGGGGGCCGGAGACCCAGTACTTC.

The rearrangement uses TRBV12-5 and TRBJ1-1; 8 bases match TRBD1. The CDR3 is 15 amino acids. Germline assignment: CDR1 LGHNT and CDR2 FRNRAP. Trimming at V came to 6 bases and at J to 4 bases, leaving 10 bases not matched to a gene. The CDR3 spells CASGKGQGGITEAFF. The DNA for the CDR3 is TGTGCTAGTGGCAAAGGACAGGGAGGGATCACTGAAGCTTTCTTT.

This clonotype was detected a few times. The chain carries TRBV10-3 and TRBJ2-3, with TRBD2 matching over 7 bases. There are 14 residues in the CDR3. CDR1 and CDR2 from the germline V gene are ENHRY and SYGVKD. V shed 8 bases, J shed 4 bases, and the junction held 9 bases outside the gene matches. CDR3 sequence: CAIGAGAGPDTQYF. As DNA, the CDR3 is TGTGCCATCGGGGCGGGAGCGGGGCCAGATACGCAGTATTTT.

This clonotype was seen a few times. The V gene is TRBV6-1, the J gene TRBJ2-1; 7 nucleotides match TRBD2. CDR3 size: 16 residues. V trimming: 4 bases; J trimming: 0 bases; junction bases outside the gene matches: 6. Germline CDR1 and CDR2: MNHNS and SASEGT. CDR3 DNA sequence: TGTGCCAGCAGTGTTCTAGCGGAGAGCTCCTACAATGAGCAGTTCTTC. As protein: CASSVLAESSYNEQFF.

This clonotype occurred a few times. The chain joins TRBV27 to TRBJ2-2; 8 nucleotides line up with TRBD1. CDR1 is MNHEY and CDR2 is SMNVEV in the germline V gene (reference sequence). J was trimmed by 3 bases and V by 2 bases; bases with no gene match: 14. The CDR3 sequence is 19 residues long. The CDR3 DNA sequence: TGTGCCAGCAGTTTAGGAAGACAGGGGAGCCTGGGTTACACCGGGGAGCTGTTTTTT. Translated: CASSLGRQGSLGYTGELFF.

The chain recombines TRBV7-9 with TRBJ1-2; D gene unclear. V gave up 3 bases and J gave up 4 bases, with 15 bases separating them. The CDR3 spans 15 residues. Germline V CDR1 and CDR2: SEHNR, FQNEAQ (reference sequence). The CDR3 DNA follows: TGTGCCAGCAGCTTGGACGGAAGTCTCATCTATGGCTACACCTTC. Protein: CASSLDGSLIYGYTF.

The J gene is TRBJ2-7, the V gene TRBV6-1; D possibly corresponds to TRBD2 (6 bases). V was clipped by 5 bases and J by 6 bases, with 23 bases between them. The CDR3 runs 16 residues. The germline CDR1 and CDR2 sequences are MNHNS and SASEGT. The CDR3 nucleotides are TGTGCCAGCAGTCGAAGGGTGGACTACTATCCGGGCGAGCAGTACTTC. Its translation: CASSRRVDYYPGEQYF.

The J gene is TRBJ2-2, the V gene TRBV20-1; D unresolved. The CDR3 covers 13 residues. Trimming took off 3 bases at V and 3 bases at J, with 8 bases between the two ends. Germline V gives CDR1 DFQATT, CDR2 SNEGSKA (reference sequence). The CDR3 loop reads CSASPSYTGELFF. CDR3 DNA: TGCAGTGCTAGCCCCTCCTACACCGGGGAGCTGTTTTTT.

This clonotype was counted between two and nine times. The gene calls are TRBV20-1 and TRBJ2-7; the D gene is possibly TRBD1 (6 bases). V was shortened by 0 bases and J by 4 bases, with 13 bases between the two germline ends. From germline, CDR1 is DFQATT and CDR2 SNEGSKA (reference sequence). CDR3 length: 14 residues. CDR3 bases: TGCAGTGCTAGAGAGCAGGGGACGAATTACGAGCAGTACTTC. This sequence encodes CSAREQGTNYEQYF.

This clonotype was recorded at least ten times. V is TRBV5-5 and J is TRBJ2-7; 9 bases map to TRBD1. CDR1 SGHKS and CDR2 YYEKEE come from the germline V gene (reference sequence). The CDR3 loop spans 16 amino acids. Trimming cost V 0 bases and J 1 base; bases outside gene matches: 5. CDR3 loop: CASSLGVGTGSYEQYF. CDR3 bases: TGTGCCAGCAGCTTGGGAGTAGGGACAGGGTCCTACGAGCAGTACTTC.

This clonotype was found once. CDR3 residues: CGALNQPQHF. The CDR3, as DNA: TGTGGCGCCTTAAATCAGCCCCAGCATTTT. The chain couples TRBV10-3 to TRBJ1-5; D ambiguous. Germline loops: CDR1 ENHRY, CDR2 SYGVKD. This CDR3 comprises 10 residues.

This chain connects TRBV20-1 to TRBJ2-7; D is ambiguous. The CDR3 runs to 11 residues. V lost 5 bases, J lost 7 bases, and 12 bases lay in between. Germline values: CDR1 DFQATT, CDR2 SNEGSKA (reference sequence). The CDR3 nucleotides are TGCAGTGCTCCCTACCGGTCGGAGCAGTACTTC. As protein: CSAPYRSEQYF.

CDR3 sequence reads: CASSRPTGVTNEKLFF. The CDR3 DNA follows: TGCGCCAGCAGCCGTCCGACAGGGGTAACTAATGAAAAACTGTTTTTT. The chain combines TRBV4-1 with TRBJ1-4, with 8 bases that match TRBD1. Germline V gene sequence: CDR1 MGHRA, CDR2 YSYEKL. Losses at the gene ends were 4 bases for V and 1 base for J; bases not matched to a gene: 5. This CDR3 is built from 16 residues.

The chain joins TRBV20-1 to TRBJ2-1; TRBD2 aligns across 8 bases. Trimming at V came to 2 bases and at J to 6 bases, leaving 15 bases not matched to a gene. Germline CDR1 reads DFQATT; CDR2 reads SNEGSKA (reference sequence). The CDR3 has 17 amino acids. This CDR3 is CSARKGPGTRPTNEQFF. CDR3 sequence (DNA): TGCAGTGCTAGAAAGGGACCCGGGACTAGGCCGACCAATGAGCAGTTCTTC.

This clonotype came up many times. The gene calls are TRBV12-3 or TRBV12-4 and TRBJ2-1; TRBD2 matches at 8 bases. Trimming took 5 bases from V and 15 from J; bases not matched to a gene: 6. The length of the CDR3 is 11 residues. CDR3 DNA: TGTGCCAGCAGTCGGACTAGCCCAGGGTTCTTC. It codes for CASSRTSPGFF.

The genes are TRBV6-5 and TRBJ1-4; 8 bases line up with TRBD1. The V segment lost 2 bases and the J segment 5 bases; nucleotides outside the gene matches: 4. The CDR3 has 15 residues. Germline lookup yields CDR1 MNHEY and CDR2 SVGAGI. CDR3 nucleotide sequence: TGTGCCAGCAGTTACCAGGGGGCCTCCAATGAAAAACTGTTTTTT. Residues: CASSYQGASNEKLFF.

This clonotype was picked up a small number of times. The chain combines TRBV12-3 or TRBV12-4 with TRBJ2-1, with 13 bases identical to TRBD2. This CDR3 is 18 amino acids long. V shed 5 bases and J 2 bases; nucleotides not matched to a gene: 9. As DNA, the CDR3 is TGTGCCAGCAGTCCCTTGGGACTAGCGGGAACGCCCTACAATGAGCAGTTCTTC. It encodes CASSPLGLAGTPYNEQFF.

V usage is TRBV5-1 and J usage is TRBJ2-7; the match to TRBD2 covers 15 bases. The CDR3 sequence is 16 residues long. The J segment lost 2 bases and the V segment lost 6 bases, leaving 6 bases of the junction unmatched. CDR1 is SGHRS, CDR2 YFSETQ, per germline. CDR3: CASNFGLAGGTYEQYF. The CDR3 DNA is TGCGCCAGCAACTTTGGACTAGCGGGAGGGACCTACGAGCAGTACTTC.

Comments on this clonotype: This may come from a read error, since a much larger clone is one base off. The J gene is TRBJ2-5, the V gene TRBV11-2; 10 bases agree with TRBD2. The J segment lost 3 bases and the V segment lost 6 bases, leaving 4 bases of the junction unmatched. CDR1 and CDR2 from the germline V gene are SGHAT and FQNNGV. The CDR3 covers 14 residues. The CDR3 here is CASRPGLAKETQYF. The CDR3 nucleotides are TGTGCCAGCAGGCCGGGACTAGCGAAAGAGACCCAGTACTTC.

The genes are TRBV19 and TRBJ1-1; 7 nucleotides line up with TRBD1. This CDR3 spans 15 amino acids. Germline values: CDR1 LNHDA, CDR2 SQIVND (reference sequence). The V and J ends lost 5 bases and 5 bases, in that order; junction bases with no gene match: 11. The CDR3 loop reads CASSSRQGRRTEAFF. CDR3 nucleotide sequence: TGTGCCAGTAGTTCTCGACAGGGTCGTCGGACTGAAGCTTTCTTT.

A few counts support this clonotype. The V call is TRBV9, the J call TRBJ2-7; D call uncertain. The CDR3 runs 12 residues. Trimming stripped 0 bases from V and 3 bases from J, with 4 bases between. Germline lookup yields CDR1 SGDLS and CDR2 YYNGEE. CDR3 sequence: CASSVAFYEQYF. The CDR3 DNA follows: TGTGCCAGCAGCGTAGCGTTCTACGAGCAGTACTTC.

The sample holds a few counts of this clonotype. The V gene is TRBV7-9, the J gene TRBJ1-1; D not resolved. Germline V gene sequence: CDR1 SEHNR, CDR2 FQNEAQ (reference sequence). The CDR3 consists of 15 residues. Trimming pared 3 bases from V and 0 bases from J, leaving 11 bases between. The CDR3 here is CASSFLGQLNTEAFF. The CDR3 DNA reads as TGTGCCAGCAGCTTTCTCGGTCAGCTGAACACTGAAGCTTTCTTT.

The chain uses TRBV7-9 and TRBJ2-1; D is undetermined. The CDR3 consists of 13 residues. Trimming removed 1 base at V and 8 bases at J, with 9 bases between. Germline V lookup: CDR1 SEHNR, CDR2 FQNEAQ (reference sequence). The CDR3 nucleotides are TGTGCCAGCAGCTTAGTCACGGCGCATGAGCAGTTCTTC. It specifies CASSLVTAHEQFF. Full variable domain (rest looked up from reference TRBV7-9 and TRBJ2-1): DTGVSQNPRHKITKRGQNVTFRCDPISEHNRLYWYRQTLGQGPEFLTYFQNEAQLEKSRLLSDRFSAERPKGSFSTLEIQRTEQGDSAMYLCASSLVTAHEQFFGPGTRLTVL.